Described below is a single T cell receptor beta chain sequence and its context. Its specificity is not known. The record originates from a study of T cell clones after liver transplantation. TCRdb's copy holds only in-frame clones and misses some; the assay was immunoSEQ multiplex PCR. The sample holds a few thousand clones, about a quarter seen once. Sequencing of dividing CFSE-low cells from the MLR defined alloreactive TCRbeta sequences. Sequenced material: CD4+ T cells from cultured PBMCs. The origin of this receptor is a human patient who received a liver transplant. The graft donor may have contributed some T cells.

CDR3 nucleotide sequence: TGTGCCACAAGCAAGACAGGTCTCGAGCAGTACTTC. The encoded protein is CATSKTGLEQYF. The chain employs TRBV6-5 and TRBJ2-7; TRBD1 might be the D (6 bases). The CDR3 runs 12 residues. Trimming cost V 10 bases and J 6 bases, with 16 bases left between them. Germline CDR1 MNHEY, CDR2 SVGAGI.